This TCR beta chain was sequenced during a study of CD8+ T cells in alopecia areata. Whole-study context: Treated patients received severity scores based on the percentage of scalp area affected.

Whole-study findings and limits: Mice showed TCR sharing more clearly than patients did, possibly owing to HLA. Expanded CD8+ clones among the top 100, as well as scalp clonality, were significantly decreased by tofacitinib. Clonality was higher in lesional than normal scalp, especially in alopecia totalis/universalis.

Germline trimming cut 3 bases from V and 11 bases from J; bases unmatched to any gene: 11. CDR3 length: 13 amino acids. CDR1 is GTSNPN and CDR2 is SVGIG in the germline V gene (reference sequence). Treatment noted: oral pan-JAK inhibitor, 5-10 mg twice daily. Comments on this clone: Its target is not known.

Reverse transcription of extracted RNA yielded cDNA, which provided the sequencing template. Sequenced by immunoSEQ multiplex PCR; TCRdb stores in-frame clones only, minus some. The sample contains over 150,000 clones, 45% to 75% of which appear only once. The sample in question was CD4+ T cells sorted from blood, obtained at week 4, from a patient treated with tofacitinib. This chain connects TRBV30 to TRBJ2-3, with 7 bases fitting TRBD1. This sequence was found in a human donor with alopecia areata. The chain's CDR3 is CAWRVQGIGGQYF. CDR3 bases: TGTGCCTGGAGGGTACAGGGGATTGGGGGGCAGTATTTT.